This TCR beta chain stems from a study of identical twins. Unique molecular identifiers were present on the cDNA, and a universal primer site came from template switching. TCRdb analysed the 5' RACE reads with MiXCR anew, one entry per CDR3 protein. Of around 1.7 million distinct CDR3 sequences listed, around a third are singletons. CDR1 is MDHEN and CDR2 is SYDVKM in the germline V gene. The CDR3 consists of 14 residues. With regard to this clonotype: Its antigen is as yet unknown. The junction departs from the called germline gene at one end, perhaps through a read error.

The study, taken as a whole, reports: Sharing of beta out-of-frame sequences by twins showed a weaker excess. Analyses of zero insertions could be partly confounded by invariant MAIT and iNKT cells.

The receptor was derived from a newborn girl in good health. V and J are TRBV28 and TRBJ1-2, with D tentatively TRBD1 (5 bases). The sequencing sample was made of cord blood. The CDR3 loop is CAGSKPGTSYGYTF. The CDR3 DNA reads TGTGCCGGCAGTAAACCAGGGACTTCTTATGGCTACACCTTC.